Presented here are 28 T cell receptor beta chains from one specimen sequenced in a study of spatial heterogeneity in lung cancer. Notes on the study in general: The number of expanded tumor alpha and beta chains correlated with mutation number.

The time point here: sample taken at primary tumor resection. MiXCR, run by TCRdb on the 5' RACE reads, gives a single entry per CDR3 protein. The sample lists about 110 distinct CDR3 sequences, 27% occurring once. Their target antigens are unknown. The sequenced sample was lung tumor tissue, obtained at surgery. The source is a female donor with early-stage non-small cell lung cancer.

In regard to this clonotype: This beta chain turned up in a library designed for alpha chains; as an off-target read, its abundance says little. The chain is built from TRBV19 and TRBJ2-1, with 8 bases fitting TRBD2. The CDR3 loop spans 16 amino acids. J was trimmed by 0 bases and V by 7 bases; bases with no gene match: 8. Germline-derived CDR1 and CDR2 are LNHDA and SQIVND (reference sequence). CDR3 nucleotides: TGTGCCAGTACCAACATAGCGGGGCCCTCCTACAATGAGCAGTTCTTC. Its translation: CASTNIAGPSYNEQFF. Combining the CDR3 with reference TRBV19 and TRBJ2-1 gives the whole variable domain DGGITQSPKYLFRKEGQNVTLSCEQNLNHDAMYWYRQDPGQGLRLIYYSQIVNDFQKGDIAEGYSVSREKKESFPLTVTSAQKNPTAFYLCASTNIAGPSYNEQFFGPGTRLTVL.

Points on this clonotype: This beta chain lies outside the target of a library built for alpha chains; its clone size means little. CDR3 sequence (DNA): TGTGCCAGCAGCCCCATTGGGGCTAGACAGCCCCAGCATTTT. Translated: CASSPIGARQPQHF. The genes are TRBV9 and TRBJ1-5, with D tentatively TRBD1 (5 bases). The CDR3 contains 14 residues. V lost 4 bases and J lost 7, with 15 bases in between. From germline, CDR1 is SGDLS and CDR2 YYNGEE. The variable domain in full, with the rest retrieved from reference TRBV9 and TRBJ1-5, is DSGVTQTPKHLITATGQRVTLRCSPRSGDLSVYWYQQSLDQGLQFLIQYYNGEERAKGNILERFSAQQFPDLHSELNLSSLELGDSALYFCASSPIGARQPQHFGDGTRLSIL.

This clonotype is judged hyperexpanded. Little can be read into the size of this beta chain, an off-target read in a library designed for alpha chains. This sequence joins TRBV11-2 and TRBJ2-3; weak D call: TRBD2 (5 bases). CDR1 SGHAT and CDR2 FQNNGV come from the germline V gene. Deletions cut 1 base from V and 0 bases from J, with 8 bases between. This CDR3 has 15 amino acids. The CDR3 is CASSLVPGSTDTQYF. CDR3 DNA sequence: TGTGCCAGCAGCTTAGTCCCGGGGAGCACAGATACGCAGTATTTT.

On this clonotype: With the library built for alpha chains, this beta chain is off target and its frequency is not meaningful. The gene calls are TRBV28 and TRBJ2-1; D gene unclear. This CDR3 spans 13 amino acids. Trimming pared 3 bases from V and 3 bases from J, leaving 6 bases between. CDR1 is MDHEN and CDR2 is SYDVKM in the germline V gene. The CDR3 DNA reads TGTGCCAGCAGTTTTATAGGCTACAATGAGCAGTTCTTC. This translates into CASSFIGYNEQFF.

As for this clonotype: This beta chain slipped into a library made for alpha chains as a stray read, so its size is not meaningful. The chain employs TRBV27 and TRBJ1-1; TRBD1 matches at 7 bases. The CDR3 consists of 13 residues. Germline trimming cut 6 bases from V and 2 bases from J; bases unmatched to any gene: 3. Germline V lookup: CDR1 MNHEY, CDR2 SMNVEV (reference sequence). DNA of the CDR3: TGTGCCAGCAGGACAGGGATCAACACTGAAGCTTTCTTT. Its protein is CASRTGINTEAFF.

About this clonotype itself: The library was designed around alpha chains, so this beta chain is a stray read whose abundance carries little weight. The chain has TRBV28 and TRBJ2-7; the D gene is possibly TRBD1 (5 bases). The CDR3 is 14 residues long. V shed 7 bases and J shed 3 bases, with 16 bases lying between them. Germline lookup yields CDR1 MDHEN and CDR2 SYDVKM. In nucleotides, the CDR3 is TGTGCCAGCACCTCCCCTCTAAGGGGCTACGAGCAGTACTTC. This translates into CASTSPLRGYEQYF.

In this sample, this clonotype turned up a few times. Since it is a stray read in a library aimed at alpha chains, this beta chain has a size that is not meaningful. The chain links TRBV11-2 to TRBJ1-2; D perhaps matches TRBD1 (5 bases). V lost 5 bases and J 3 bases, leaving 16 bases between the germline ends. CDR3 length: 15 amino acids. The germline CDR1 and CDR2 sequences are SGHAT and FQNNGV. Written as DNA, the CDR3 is TGTGCCAGCAGCCCCAACCTACAGACAGACTATGGCTACACCTTC. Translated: CASSPNLQTDYGYTF.

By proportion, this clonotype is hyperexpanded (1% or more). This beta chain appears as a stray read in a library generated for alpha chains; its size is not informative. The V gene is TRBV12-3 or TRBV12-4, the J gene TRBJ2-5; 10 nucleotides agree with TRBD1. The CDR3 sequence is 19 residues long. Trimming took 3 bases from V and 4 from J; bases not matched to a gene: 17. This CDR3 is CASSFQFVRPGQGRETQYF. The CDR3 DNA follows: TGTGCCAGCAGTTTTCAGTTCGTCCGTCCGGGACAGGGGAGAGAGACCCAGTACTTC.

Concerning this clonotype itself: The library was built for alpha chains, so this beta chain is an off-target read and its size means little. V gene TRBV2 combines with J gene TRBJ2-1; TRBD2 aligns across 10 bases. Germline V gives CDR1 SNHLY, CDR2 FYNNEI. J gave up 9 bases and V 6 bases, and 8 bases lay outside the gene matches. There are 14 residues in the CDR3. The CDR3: CASSGGLANPEQFF. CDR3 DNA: TGTGCCAGCAGCGGGGGACTAGCGAATCCTGAGCAGTTCTTC.

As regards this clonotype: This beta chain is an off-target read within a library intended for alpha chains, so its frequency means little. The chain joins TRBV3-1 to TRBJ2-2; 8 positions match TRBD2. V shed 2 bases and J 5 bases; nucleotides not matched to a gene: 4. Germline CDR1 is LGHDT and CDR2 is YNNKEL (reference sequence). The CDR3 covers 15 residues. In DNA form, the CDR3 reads TGTGCCAGCAGCCAATGGGCTAGCGGGACCGGGGAGCTGTTTTTT. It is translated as CASSQWASGTGELFF. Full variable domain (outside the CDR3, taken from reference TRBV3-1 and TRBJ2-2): DTAVSQTPKYLVTQMGNDKSIKCEQNLGHDTMYWYKQDSKKFLKIMFSYNNKELIINETVPNRFSPKSPDKAHLNLHINSLELGDSAVYFCASSQWASGTGELFFGEGSRLTVL.

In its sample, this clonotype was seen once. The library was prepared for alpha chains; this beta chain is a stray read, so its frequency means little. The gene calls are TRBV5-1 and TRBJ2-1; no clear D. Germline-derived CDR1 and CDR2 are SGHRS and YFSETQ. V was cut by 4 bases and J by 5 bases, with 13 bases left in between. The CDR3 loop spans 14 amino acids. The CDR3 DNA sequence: TGCGCCAGCAGCCACCAACTACCGCACAATGAGCAGTTCTTC. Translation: CASSHQLPHNEQFF. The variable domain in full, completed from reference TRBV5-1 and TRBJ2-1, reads KAGVTQTPRYLIKTRGQQVTLSCSPISGHRSVSWYQQTPGQGLQFLFEYFSETQRNKGNFPGRFSGRQFSNSRSEMNVSTLELGDSALYLCASSHQLPHNEQFFGPGTRLTVL.

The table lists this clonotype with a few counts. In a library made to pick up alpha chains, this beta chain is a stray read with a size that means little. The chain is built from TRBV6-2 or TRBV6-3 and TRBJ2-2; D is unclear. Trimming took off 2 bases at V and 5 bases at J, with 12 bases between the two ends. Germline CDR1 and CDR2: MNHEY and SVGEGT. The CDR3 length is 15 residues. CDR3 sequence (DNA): TGTGCCAGCAGTTACGGGGAAGTAGCAACCGGGGAGCTGTTTTTT. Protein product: CASSYGEVATGELFF.

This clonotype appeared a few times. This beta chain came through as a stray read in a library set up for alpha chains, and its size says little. CDR3 DNA sequence: TGTGCCACCAGTGATTCTAGCGGGAGCGTTGGGAATGAGCAGTTCTTC. Encoded protein: CATSDSSGSVGNEQFF. V and J are TRBV24-1 and TRBJ2-1, with 10 bases fitting TRBD2. Germline values: CDR1 KGHDR, CDR2 SFDVKD. This CDR3 is 16 amino acids long. Trimming took 2 bases from V and 7 from J; bases not matched to a gene: 7.

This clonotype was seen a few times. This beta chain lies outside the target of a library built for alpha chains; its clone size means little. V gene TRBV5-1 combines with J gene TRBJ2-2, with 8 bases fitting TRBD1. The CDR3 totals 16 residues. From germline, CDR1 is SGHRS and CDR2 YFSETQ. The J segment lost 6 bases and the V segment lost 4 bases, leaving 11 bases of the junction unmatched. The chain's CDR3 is CASSRSGTGLSGELFF. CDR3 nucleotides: TGCGCCAGCAGCCGTTCGGGGACAGGATTATCCGGGGAGCTGTTTTTT.

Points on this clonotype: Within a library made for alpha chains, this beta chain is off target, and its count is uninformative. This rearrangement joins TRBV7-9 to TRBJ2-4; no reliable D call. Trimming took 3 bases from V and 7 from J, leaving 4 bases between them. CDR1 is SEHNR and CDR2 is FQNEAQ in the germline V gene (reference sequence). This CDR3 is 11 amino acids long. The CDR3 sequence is CASSFVNIQYF. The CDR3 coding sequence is TGTGCCAGCAGCTTCGTCAACATTCAGTACTTC. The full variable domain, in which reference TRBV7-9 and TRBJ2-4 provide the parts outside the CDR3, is DTGVSQNPRHKITKRGQNVTFRCDPISEHNRLYWYRQTLGQGPEFLTYFQNEAQLEKSRLLSDRFSAERPKGSFSTLEIQRTEQGDSAMYLCASSFVNIQYFGAGTRLSVL.

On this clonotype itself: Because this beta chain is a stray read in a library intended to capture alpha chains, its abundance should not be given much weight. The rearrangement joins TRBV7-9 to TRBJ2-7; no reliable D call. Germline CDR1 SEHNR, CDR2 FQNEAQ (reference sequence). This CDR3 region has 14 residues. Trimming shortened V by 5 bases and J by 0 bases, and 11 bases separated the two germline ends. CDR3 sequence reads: CASSPHLSSYEQYF. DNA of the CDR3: TGTGCCAGCAGCCCCCACCTGAGCTCCTACGAGCAGTACTTC.

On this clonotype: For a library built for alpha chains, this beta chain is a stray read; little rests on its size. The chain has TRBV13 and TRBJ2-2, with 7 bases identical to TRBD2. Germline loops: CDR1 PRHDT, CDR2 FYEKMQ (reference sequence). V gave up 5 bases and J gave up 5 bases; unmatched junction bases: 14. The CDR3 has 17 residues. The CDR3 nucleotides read TGTGCCAGCAGCCCCCTGCGCGCCGCGGGAGAGACCGGGGAGCTGTTTTTT. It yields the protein CASSPLRAAGETGELFF.

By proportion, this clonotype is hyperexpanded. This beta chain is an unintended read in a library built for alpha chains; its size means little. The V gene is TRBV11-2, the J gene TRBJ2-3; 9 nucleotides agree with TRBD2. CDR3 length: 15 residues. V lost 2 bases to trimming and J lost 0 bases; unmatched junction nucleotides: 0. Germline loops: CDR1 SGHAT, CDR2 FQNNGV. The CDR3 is CASSLTSGSTDTQYF. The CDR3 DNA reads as TGTGCCAGCAGCTTAACTAGCGGGAGCACAGATACGCAGTATTTT.

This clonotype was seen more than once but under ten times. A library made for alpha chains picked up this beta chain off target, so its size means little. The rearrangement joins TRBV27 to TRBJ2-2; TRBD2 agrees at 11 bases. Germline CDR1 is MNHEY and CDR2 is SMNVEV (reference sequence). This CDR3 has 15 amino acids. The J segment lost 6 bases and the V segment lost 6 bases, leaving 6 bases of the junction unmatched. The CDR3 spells CASRTSGISSGELFF. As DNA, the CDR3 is TGTGCCAGCAGGACTAGCGGGATCTCGTCCGGGGAGCTGTTTTTT.

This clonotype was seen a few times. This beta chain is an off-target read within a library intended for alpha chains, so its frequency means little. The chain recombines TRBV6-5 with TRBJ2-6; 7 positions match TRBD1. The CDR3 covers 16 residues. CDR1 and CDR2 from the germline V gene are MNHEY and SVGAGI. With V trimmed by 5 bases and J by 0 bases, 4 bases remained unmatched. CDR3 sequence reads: CASSRDSLSGANVLTF. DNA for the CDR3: TGTGCCAGCAGTCGGGACAGCCTCTCTGGGGCCAACGTCCTGACTTTC.

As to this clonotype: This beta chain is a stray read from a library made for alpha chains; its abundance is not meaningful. This chain's CDR3 is CASNNILGPTAYEQYF. The CDR3 DNA sequence: TGTGCCAGTAACAACATCCTGGGTCCAACAGCCTACGAGCAGTACTTC. V and J are TRBV28 and TRBJ2-7; no firm D call. CDR1 and CDR2 from the germline V gene are MDHEN and SYDVKM. Trimming pared 9 bases from V and 2 bases from J, leaving 23 bases between. The CDR3 has 16 amino acids.

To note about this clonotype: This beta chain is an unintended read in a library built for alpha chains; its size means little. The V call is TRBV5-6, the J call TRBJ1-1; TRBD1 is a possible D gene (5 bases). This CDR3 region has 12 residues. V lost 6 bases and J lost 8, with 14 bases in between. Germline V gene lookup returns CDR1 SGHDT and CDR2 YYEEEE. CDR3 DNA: TGTGCCAGCACCGAGTTTGACAGCGAAGCTTTCTTT. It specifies CASTEFDSEAFF.

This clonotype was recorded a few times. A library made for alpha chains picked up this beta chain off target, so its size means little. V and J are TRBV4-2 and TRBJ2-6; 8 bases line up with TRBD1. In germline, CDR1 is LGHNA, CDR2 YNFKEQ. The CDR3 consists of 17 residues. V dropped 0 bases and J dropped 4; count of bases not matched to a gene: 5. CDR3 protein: CASSQEKDRAGANVLTF. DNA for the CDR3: TGTGCCAGCAGCCAAGAGAAGGACAGGGCCGGGGCCAACGTCCTGACTTTC.

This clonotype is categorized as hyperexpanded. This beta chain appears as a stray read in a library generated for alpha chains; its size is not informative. Here the CDR3 DNA reads TGCAGCGTTGGGACTCAGAGAGGACGCGAGCAGTTCTTC. Its translation is CSVGTQRGREQFF. The chain recombines TRBV29-1 with TRBJ2-1, with D perhaps TRBD2 (5 bases). The CDR3 consists of 13 residues. V lost 4 bases and J lost 10, with 17 bases in between. Germline CDR1 is SQVTM and CDR2 is ANQGSEA.

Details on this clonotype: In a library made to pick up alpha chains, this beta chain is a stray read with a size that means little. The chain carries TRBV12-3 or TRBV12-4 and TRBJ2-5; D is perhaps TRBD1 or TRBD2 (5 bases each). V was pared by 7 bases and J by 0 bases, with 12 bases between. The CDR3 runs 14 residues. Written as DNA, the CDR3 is TGTGCCAGCACTTTGAGGGGACACCAAGAGACCCAGTACTTC. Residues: CASTLRGHQETQYF.

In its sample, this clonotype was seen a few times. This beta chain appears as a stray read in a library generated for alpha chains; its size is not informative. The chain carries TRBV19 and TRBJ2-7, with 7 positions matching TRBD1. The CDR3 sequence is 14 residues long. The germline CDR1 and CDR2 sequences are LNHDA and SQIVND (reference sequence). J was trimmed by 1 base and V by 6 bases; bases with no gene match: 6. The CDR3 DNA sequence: TGTGCCAGTAGATCGGACAGGAAATCCTACGAGCAGTACTTC. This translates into CASRSDRKSYEQYF.

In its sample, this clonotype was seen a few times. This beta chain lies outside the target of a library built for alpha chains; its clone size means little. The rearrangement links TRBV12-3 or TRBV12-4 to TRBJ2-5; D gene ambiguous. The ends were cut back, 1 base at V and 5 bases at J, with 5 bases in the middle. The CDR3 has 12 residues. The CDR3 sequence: CASSLVRETQYF. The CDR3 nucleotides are TGTGCCAGCAGTTTAGTAAGGGAGACCCAGTACTTC.

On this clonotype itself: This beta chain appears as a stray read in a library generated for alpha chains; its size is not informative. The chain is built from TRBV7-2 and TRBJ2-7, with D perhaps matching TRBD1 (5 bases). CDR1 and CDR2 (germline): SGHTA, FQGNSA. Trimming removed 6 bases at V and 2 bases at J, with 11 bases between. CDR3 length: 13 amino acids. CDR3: CASRMQGPYEQYF. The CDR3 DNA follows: TGTGCCAGCAGAATGCAGGGTCCCTACGAGCAGTACTTC.